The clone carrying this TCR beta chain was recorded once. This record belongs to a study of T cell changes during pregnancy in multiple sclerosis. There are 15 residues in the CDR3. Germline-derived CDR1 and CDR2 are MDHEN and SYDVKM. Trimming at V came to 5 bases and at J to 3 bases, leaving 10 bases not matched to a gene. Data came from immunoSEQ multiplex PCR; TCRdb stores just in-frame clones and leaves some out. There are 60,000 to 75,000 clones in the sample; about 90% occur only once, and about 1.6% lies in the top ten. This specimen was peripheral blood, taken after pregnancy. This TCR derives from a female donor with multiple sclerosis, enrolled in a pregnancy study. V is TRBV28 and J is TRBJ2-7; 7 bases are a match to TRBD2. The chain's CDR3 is CASSPGGSVVYEQYF. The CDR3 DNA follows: TGTGCCAGCAGTCCCGGGGGGTCGGTCGTCTACGAGCAGTACTTC.